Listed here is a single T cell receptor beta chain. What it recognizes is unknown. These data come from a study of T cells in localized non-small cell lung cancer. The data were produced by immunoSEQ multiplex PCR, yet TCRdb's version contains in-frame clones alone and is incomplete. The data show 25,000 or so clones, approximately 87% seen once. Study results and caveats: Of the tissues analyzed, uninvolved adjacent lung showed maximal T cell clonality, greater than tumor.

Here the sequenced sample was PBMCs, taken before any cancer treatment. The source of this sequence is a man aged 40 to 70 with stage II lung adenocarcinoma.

CDR3 bases: TGCGCCAGCAGCCAAGAGGCGAGCGGGAGTTACAATGAGCAGTTCTTC. Protein: CASSQEASGSYNEQFF. The chain combines TRBV4-1 with TRBJ2-1; 8 bases match TRBD2. Germline assignment: CDR1 MGHRA and CDR2 YSYEKL. The CDR3 length is 16 residues. V trimming: 0 bases; J trimming: 4 bases; junction bases outside the gene matches: 5.